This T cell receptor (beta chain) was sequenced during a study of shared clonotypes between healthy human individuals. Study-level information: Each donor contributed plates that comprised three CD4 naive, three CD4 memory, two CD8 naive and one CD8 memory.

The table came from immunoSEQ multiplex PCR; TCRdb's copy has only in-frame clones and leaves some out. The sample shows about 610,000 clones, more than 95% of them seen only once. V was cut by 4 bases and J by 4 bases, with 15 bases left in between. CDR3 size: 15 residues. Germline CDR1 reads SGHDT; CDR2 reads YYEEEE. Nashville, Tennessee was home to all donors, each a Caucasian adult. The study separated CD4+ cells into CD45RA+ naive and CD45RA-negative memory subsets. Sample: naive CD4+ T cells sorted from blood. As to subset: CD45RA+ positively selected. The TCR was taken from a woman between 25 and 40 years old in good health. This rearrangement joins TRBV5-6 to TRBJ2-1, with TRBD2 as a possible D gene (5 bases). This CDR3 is CASSRGGSAYNEQFF. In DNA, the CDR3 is TGTGCCAGCAGCCGTGGAGGTAGCGCTTACAATGAGCAGTTCTTC.